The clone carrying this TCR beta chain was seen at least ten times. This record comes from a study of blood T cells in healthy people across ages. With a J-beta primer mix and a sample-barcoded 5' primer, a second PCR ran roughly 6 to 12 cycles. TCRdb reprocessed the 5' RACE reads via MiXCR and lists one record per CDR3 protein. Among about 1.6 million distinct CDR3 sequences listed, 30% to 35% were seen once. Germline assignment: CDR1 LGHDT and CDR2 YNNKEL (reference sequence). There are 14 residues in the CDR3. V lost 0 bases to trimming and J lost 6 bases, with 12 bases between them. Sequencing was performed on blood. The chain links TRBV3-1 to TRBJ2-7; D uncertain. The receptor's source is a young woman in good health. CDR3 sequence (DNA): TGTGCCAGCAGCCAAGATTGGGGTACGGGCGAGCAGTACTTC. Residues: CASSQDWGTGEQYF.